The 12 T cell receptor beta chains below were found in one sample sequenced in a study of OX40 agonist ivuxolimab in advanced cancers. Only in-frame clones appear in the TCRdb table, and some are missing; sequencing was by immunoSEQ multiplex PCR. The sample contains 49,000 or so clones, around 85% of which appear only once. Sequencing used CD4+ or CD8+ T cells sorted from blood, obtained in a trial of the OX40 agonist ivuxolimab. Source of these receptors: an adult with an advanced solid tumor such as melanoma, head and neck, liver or kidney cancer.

This chain links TRBV7-9 with TRBJ2-7, with TRBD1 identical over 9 bases. Trimming took 5 bases from V and 4 from J; bases not matched to a gene: 6. The CDR3 spans 14 residues. Looked up from germline, CDR1 is SEHNR and CDR2 is FQNEAQ (reference sequence). CDR3 coding DNA: TGTGCCAGCAGCAGGACAGGGGCATTTTACGAGCAGTACTTC. It translates to CASSRTGAFYEQYF.

CDR3 in amino acids: CASSVGGSQPEQYF. The CDR3 DNA sequence: TGTGCCAGCAGCGTTGGGGGTAGTCAGCCCGAGCAGTACTTC. The J gene is TRBJ2-7, the V gene TRBV9; D tentatively reads TRBD1 or TRBD2 (5 bases each). Germline assignment: CDR1 SGDLS and CDR2 YYNGEE. V lost 2 bases, J lost 6 bases, and 15 bases lay in between. The length of the CDR3 is 14 residues.

The V call is TRBV9, the J call TRBJ2-2; D is unclear. Per the germline V gene, CDR1 is SGDLS and CDR2 is YYNGEE. V lost 4 bases and J 6 bases, leaving 13 bases between the germline ends. There are 14 residues in the CDR3. Written as DNA, the CDR3 is TGTGCCAGCAGCCCGGATTGGGCACCCGGGGAGCTGTTTTTT. It yields the protein CASSPDWAPGELFF.

V gene TRBV11-2 combines with J gene TRBJ2-7; tentatively, D is TRBD2 (7 bases). Trimming stripped 5 bases from V and 3 bases from J, with 17 bases between. CDR1 SGHAT and CDR2 FQNNGV come from the germline V gene. The CDR3 is made up of 15 amino acids. CDR3 loop: CASSQRGGAVYEQYF. DNA of the CDR3: TGTGCCAGCAGCCAGAGGGGGGGGGCGGTCTACGAGCAGTACTTC. The full variable domain, with the rest looked up from reference TRBV11-2 and TRBJ2-7, is EAGVAQSPRYKIIEKRQSVAFWCNPISGHATLYWYQQILGQGPKLLIQFQNNGVVDDSQLPKDRFSAERLKGVDSTLKIQPAKLEDSAVYLCASSQRGGAVYEQYFGPGTRLTVT.

This chain links TRBV2 with TRBJ2-5; 7 nucleotides line up with TRBD2. CDR1 SNHLY and CDR2 FYNNEI come from the germline V gene. The CDR3 is 17 residues long. V dropped 4 bases and J dropped 5; count of bases not matched to a gene: 16. The CDR3: CASSGHASRGDRETQYF. The CDR3 DNA follows: TGTGCCAGCAGTGGACACGCTAGCCGGGGGGACCGGGAGACCCAGTACTTC.

The gene calls are TRBV27 and TRBJ1-1; D uncertain. CDR3 size: 11 residues. Germline V gene lookup returns CDR1 MNHEY and CDR2 SMNVEV (reference sequence). Between the trimmed V and J ends, which lost 8 bases and 11 bases, there was a span of 15 bases. CDR3 DNA: TGTGCCAGCCGCTTGGGAGTGTTGGCTTTCTTT. This encodes CASRLGVLAFF.

The genes are TRBV2 and TRBJ2-3; D is undetermined. The CDR3 loop spans 12 amino acids. Germline lookup yields CDR1 SNHLY and CDR2 FYNNEI. Trimming pared 6 bases from V and 3 bases from J, leaving 7 bases between. The chain's CDR3 is CASRPDTDTQYF. As DNA, the CDR3 is TGTGCCAGCAGACCCGATACAGATACGCAGTATTTT.

This chain uses TRBV19 with TRBJ1-5, with unresolved D. This CDR3 is built from 20 residues. The V end was cut by 4 bases, the J end by 2 bases, with 27 bases between. Germline V CDR1 and CDR2: LNHDA, SQIVND (reference sequence). The CDR3 loop is CASSRSLVKSPYLRNQPQHF. The CDR3 region has the DNA TGTGCCAGTAGTAGATCACTTGTTAAATCTCCTTATCTACGCAATCAGCCCCAGCATTTT.

The chain carries TRBV2 and TRBJ1-2; D is uncertain. Germline V lookup: CDR1 SNHLY, CDR2 FYNNEI. The V gene lost 7 bases and the J gene lost 3 bases, with 6 bases spanning the gap. The CDR3 sequence is 11 residues long. The CDR3 protein is CASNWDYGYTF. For the CDR3, the DNA is TGTGCCAGCAACTGGGACTATGGCTACACCTTC.

This clone was detected only a few times. The V gene is TRBV21-1, the J gene TRBJ2-5. TRBV21-1 represents a pseudogene. The CDR3 is 15 amino acids. The CDR3, as DNA: TGTGCCAGCAGCAAAGCCGGGACGGATCAAGAGACCCAGTACTTC. This translates into CASSKAGTDQETQYF.

The CDR3 here is CASSAQGGISSYNEQFF. The CDR3 DNA reads TGTGCCAGCAGTGCCCAGGGCGGGATCAGCTCCTACAATGAGCAGTTCTTC. J is TRBJ2-1 and V is TRBV6-4; tentative D call: TRBD2 (6 bases). Germline lookup yields CDR1 MRHNA and CDR2 SNTAGT. The CDR3 is made up of 17 amino acids. The V and J ends lost 4 bases and 0 bases respectively, with 16 bases between them.

This chain joins TRBV28 and TRBJ2-7, with D unclear. The CDR3 loop spans 13 amino acids. The V end was cut by 3 bases, the J end by 2 bases, with 8 bases between. The V gene's germline CDR1 is MDHEN and CDR2 SYDVKM. The CDR3 protein is CASSLNRPYEQYF. In DNA form, the CDR3 reads TGTGCCAGCAGTTTGAACAGACCCTACGAGCAGTACTTC.